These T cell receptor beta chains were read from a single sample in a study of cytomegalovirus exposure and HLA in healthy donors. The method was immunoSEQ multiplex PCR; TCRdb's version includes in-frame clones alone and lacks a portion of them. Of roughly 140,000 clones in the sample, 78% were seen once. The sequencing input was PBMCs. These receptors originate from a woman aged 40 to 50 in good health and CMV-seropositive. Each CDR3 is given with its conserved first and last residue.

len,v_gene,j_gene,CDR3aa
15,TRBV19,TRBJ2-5,CASSIRREGQETQYF
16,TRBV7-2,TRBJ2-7,CASSLAGVAGPYEQYF
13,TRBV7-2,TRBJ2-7,CASSEGGGYEQYF
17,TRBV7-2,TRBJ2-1,CASSLGASSLAGNEQFF
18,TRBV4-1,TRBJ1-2,CASSQGLRNPTGNYGYTF
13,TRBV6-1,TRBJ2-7,CASSHRHSYEQYF
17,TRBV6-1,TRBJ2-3,CASSESEGAYGTDTQYF
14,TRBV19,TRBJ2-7,CASSRYQAYYEQYF
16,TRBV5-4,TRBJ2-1,CASSQIPGTSYREQFF
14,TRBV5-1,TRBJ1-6,CASQPGQGDSPLHF
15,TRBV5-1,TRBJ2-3,CASSFVGVRTDTQYF
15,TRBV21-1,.,CASSKQGRSPLEQYF
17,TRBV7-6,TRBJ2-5,CASSPNGEWRRQETQYF
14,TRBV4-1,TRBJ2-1,CASSQISQNREQFF
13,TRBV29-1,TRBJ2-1,CSVAGLTGYEQFF
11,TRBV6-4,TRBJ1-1,CASREQGRTFF
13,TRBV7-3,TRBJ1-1,CASSRQGSTEAFF
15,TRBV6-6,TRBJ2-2,CASHRAGANTGELFF